This T cell receptor beta chain was recovered during a study of human T cells and chemical hapten exposure. Findings of the study overall: Against controls, expanded TCRs gave rise to significantly more large CDR3 similarity clusters.

This clonotype was counted many times. What it binds is unknown. TCRdb re-called the RACE reads with MiXCR, one entry per CDR3 protein. This sample has under 400,000 distinct CDR3 sequences, with 5.1% found just once. Trimming cost V 0 bases and J 2 bases, with 6 bases left between them. The CDR3 extends over 13 amino acids. Germline CDR1 SGHRS, CDR2 YFSETQ. The time point: pre-sensitization, week 0. As for treatment: therapeutic diphenylcyclopropenone sensitization with weekly scalp DPC. Donors, patients with alopecia ranging from 18 to 70 years old and judged suitable for DPC, provided samples. The TCR comes from a woman in her forties or fifties with alopecia areata. Some clones in this sample may be carry-over from other donors' samples. The input for sequencing was whole blood, taken in connection with sensitization to the hapten diphenylcyclopropenone (DPC). The rearrangement links TRBV5-1 to TRBJ2-7; D is uncertain. The CDR3 spells CASSLEAPYEQYF. The CDR3 nucleotides are TGCGCCAGCAGCTTGGAGGCGCCCTACGAGCAGTACTTC.